This T cell receptor (beta chain) was identified in a study of blood T cell repertoires in COVID-19 (dated by TCRdb to the early 2020s). Context from the whole study: The collaborator samples originated in the United States, Italy and Spain and spanned the acute and convalescent phases of COVID-19. A de-identified subject ID, COVID-19 status, age in years and sex were almost always included in the sample metadata. The samples were drawn from two sources: the first 160 participants of the ongoing ImmuneRACE study, and 1,000 to 1,500 subjects contributed by 6 global collaborators. The material from the prospective study consisted of cDNA or gDNA derived from T cells, B-cell-depleted T cells, or PBMCs. A freely available public database, intended as a resource for researchers studying the immune response to SARS-CoV-2, is where the repertoires were released. Where available, HLA class I and class II types were taken from metadata supplied by the sample provider and were not determined by assay-based typing. Deeply sampled blood TCRbeta repertoires from subjects exposed to, actively infected with, or recovered from COVID-19 were included in the dataset. On the study overall, not on this receptor specifically: The amount of clinical and demographic metadata varied by source and participant and was provided uncurated.

Concerning this clone: It has no known antigen specificity. Base qualities are not at hand, and no much larger clone is one base apart.

As encoded in the germline V gene, CDR1 is MGHDK while CDR2 is SYGVNS. The junction carries 12 bases between V and J, which are trimmed by 3 bases and 3 bases respectively. The CDR3 runs 15 amino acids, cysteine and phenylalanine included. The retained sequence is limited to the CDR3, 45 bases, with the frame set at the first base. The immunoSEQ Assay, a bias-controlled multiplex PCR, was used to amplify TCRbeta CDR3 regions from genomic DNA. The authors' analysis ran thus. The number of nucleated cells in each sample was estimated from the amplification of reference gene primers within the assay. To quantify the absolute abundance of each unique TCRbeta CDR3 rearrangement, sequence reads were collapsed and filtered. For each sample, productive Simpson clonality was calculated as the square root of Simpson's diversity index across productive rearrangements. This is the immuneACCESS table as TCRdb keeps it, with only in-frame sequences that have V and J called. A part of the clones is gone; compared with another copy, unresolved V genes explain less than half, and the rest is unexplained. V, J and clone size are those of that table, while D and trimming were read from the DNA. For this sample the table gives 120,000 to 150,000 clones, of which 84% were detected only once. Jointly, the top ten make up under 10% of the sample.

One collaborating source in Seattle enrolled patients while the patients were actively infected and followed the patients over time throughout the course of disease. Whole blood was collected in K2EDTA tubes by collaborating institutions according to the institutions' own protocols. For TCRbeta analysis, collaborator samples were shipped as frozen whole blood, as isolated PBMCs, or as DNA extracted from either sample type. In this chain, TRBV25-1 is recombined with TRBJ2-1; TRBD2 is a possible D gene, resting on 6 matching bases. The source of this sequence is a man aged 25-40 years with COVID-19, enrolled during active disease. Source material: peripheral blood. The bases are TGTGCCAGCAGTGACGCGGGGATGCTCTACAATGAGCAGTTCTTC. Its amino acids are CASSDAGMLYNEQFF.